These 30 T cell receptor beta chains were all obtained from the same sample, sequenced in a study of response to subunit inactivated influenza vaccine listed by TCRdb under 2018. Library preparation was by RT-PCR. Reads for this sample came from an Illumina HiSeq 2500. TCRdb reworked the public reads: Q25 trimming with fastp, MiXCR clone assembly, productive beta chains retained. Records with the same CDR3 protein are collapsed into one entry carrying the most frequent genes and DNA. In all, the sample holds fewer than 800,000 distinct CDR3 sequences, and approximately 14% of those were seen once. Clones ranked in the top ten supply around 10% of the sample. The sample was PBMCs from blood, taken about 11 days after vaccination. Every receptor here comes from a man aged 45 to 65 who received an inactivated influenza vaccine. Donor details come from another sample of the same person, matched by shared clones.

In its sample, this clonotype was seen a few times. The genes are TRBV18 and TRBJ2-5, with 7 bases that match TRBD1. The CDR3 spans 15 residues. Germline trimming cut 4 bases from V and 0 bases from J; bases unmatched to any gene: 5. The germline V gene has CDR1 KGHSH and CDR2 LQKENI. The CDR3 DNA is TGTGCCAGCTCACTCCGACAGGGACACCAAGAGACCCAGTACTTC. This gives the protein CASSLRQGHQETQYF.

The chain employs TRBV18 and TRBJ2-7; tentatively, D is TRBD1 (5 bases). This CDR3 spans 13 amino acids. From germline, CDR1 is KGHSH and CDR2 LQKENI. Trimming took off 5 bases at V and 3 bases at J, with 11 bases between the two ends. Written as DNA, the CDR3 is TGTGCCAGCTCAATCCGACAGAACTACGAGCAGTACTTC. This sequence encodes CASSIRQNYEQYF.

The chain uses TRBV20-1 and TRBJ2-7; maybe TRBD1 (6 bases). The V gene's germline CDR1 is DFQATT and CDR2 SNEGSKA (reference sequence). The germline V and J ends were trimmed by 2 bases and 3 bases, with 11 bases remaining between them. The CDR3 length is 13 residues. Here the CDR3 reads CSARTGTLYEQYF. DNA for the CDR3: TGCAGTGCTAGAACAGGGACACTCTACGAGCAGTACTTC.

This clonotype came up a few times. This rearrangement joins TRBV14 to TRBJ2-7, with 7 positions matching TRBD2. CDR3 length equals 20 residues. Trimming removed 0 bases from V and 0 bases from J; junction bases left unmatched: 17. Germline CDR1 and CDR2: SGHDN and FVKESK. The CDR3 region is CASSQEIVTSWTSPSYEQYF. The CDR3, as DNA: TGTGCCAGCAGCCAAGAAATTGTGACTAGCTGGACCTCTCCCTCCTACGAGCAGTACTTC.

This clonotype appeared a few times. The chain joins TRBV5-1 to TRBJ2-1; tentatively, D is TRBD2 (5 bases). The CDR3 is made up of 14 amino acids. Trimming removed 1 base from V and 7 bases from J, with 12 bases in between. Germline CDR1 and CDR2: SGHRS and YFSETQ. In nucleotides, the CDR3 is TGCGCCAGCAGCTTGAGTGTAGGGAGAAATGAGCAGTTCTTC. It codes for CASSLSVGRNEQFF.

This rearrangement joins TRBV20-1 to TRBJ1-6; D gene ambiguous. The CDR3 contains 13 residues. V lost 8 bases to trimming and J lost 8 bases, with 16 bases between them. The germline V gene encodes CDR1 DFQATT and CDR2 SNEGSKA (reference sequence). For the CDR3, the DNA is TGCAGTTCCCCCTCCGGGTCGGATTCACCCCTCCACTTT. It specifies CSSPSGSDSPLHF.

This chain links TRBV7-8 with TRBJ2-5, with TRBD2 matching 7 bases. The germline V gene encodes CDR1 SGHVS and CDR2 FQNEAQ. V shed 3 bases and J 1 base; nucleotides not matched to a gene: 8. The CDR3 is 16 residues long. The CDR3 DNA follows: TGTGCCAGCAGCTTTCGGCGGACTAGGCTCCAAGAGACCCAGTACTTC. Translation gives CASSFRRTRLQETQYF.

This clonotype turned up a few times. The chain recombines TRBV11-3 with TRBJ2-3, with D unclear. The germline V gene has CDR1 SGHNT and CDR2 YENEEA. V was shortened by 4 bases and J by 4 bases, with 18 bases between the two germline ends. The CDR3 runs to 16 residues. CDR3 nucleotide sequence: TGTGCCAGCAGCTCCGGCTTACGGGTATCACCAGATACGCAGTATTTT. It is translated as CASSSGLRVSPDTQYF.

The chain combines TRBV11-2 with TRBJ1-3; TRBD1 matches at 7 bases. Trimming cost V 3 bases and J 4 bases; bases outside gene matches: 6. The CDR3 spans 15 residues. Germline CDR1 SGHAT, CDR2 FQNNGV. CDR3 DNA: TGTGCCAGCAGCTTTACGGACAGGAAGGGAAACACCATATATTTT. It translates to CASSFTDRKGNTIYF.

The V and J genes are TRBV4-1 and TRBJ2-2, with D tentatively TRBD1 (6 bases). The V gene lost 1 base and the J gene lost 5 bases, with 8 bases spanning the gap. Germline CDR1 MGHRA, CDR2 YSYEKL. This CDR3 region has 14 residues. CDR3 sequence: CASSQVGQTGELFF. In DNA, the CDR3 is TGCGCCAGCAGCCAAGTAGGACAGACCGGGGAGCTGTTTTTT.

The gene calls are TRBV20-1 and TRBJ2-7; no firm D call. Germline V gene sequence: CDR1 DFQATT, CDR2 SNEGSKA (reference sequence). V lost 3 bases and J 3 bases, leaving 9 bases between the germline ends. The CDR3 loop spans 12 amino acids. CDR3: CSARGRHYEQYF. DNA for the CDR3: TGCAGTGCTAGGGGCAGACACTACGAGCAGTACTTC.

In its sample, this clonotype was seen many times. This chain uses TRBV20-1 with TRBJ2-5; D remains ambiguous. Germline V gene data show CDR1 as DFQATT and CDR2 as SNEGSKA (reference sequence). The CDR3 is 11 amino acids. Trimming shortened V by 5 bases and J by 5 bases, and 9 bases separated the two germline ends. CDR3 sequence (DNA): TGCAGTGCTTTTAGGATGGAGACCCAGTACTTC. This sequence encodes CSAFRMETQYF.

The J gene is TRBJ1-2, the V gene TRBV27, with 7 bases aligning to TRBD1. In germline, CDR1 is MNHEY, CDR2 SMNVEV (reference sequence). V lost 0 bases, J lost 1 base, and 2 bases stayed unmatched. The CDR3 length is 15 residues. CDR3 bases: TGTGCCAGCAGTTTATCGGGACAGTTTAACTATGGCTACACCTTC. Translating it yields CASSLSGQFNYGYTF.

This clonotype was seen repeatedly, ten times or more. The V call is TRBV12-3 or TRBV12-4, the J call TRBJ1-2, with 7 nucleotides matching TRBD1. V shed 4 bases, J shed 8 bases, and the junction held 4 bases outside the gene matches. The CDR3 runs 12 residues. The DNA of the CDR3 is TGTGCCAGCAGTTCGACAGGGTTGGGCTACACCTTC. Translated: CASSSTGLGYTF.

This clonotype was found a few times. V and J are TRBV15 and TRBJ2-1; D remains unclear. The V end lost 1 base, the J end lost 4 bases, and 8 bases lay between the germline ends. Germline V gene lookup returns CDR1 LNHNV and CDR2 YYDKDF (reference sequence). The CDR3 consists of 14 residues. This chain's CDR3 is CATSRGAAYNEQFF. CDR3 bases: TGTGCCACCAGCAGAGGGGCAGCGTACAATGAGCAGTTCTTC.

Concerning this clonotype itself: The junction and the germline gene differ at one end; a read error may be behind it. DNA of the CDR3: TGTGCCATCTCTTTTGGGCAGGGAGACTACGGGCAGTACTTC. Protein sequence: CAISFGQGDYGQYF. V and J are TRBV10-3 and TRBJ2-7; either TRBD1 or TRBD2 may supply D (5 bases each). CDR1 and CDR2 (germline): ENHRY, SYGVKD. The CDR3 is 14 residues long.

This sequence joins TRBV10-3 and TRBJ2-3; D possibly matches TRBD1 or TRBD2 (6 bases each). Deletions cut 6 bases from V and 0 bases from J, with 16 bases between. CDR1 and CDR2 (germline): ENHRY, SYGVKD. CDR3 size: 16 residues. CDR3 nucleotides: TGTGCCATCAGGGGGATGACTAGGGGGAGCACAGATACGCAGTATTTT. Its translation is CAIRGMTRGSTDTQYF.

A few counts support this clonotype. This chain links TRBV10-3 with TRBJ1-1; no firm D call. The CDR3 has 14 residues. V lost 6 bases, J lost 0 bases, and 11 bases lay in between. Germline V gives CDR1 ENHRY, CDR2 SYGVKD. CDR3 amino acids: CAIRLDGLNTEAFF. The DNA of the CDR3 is TGTGCCATCAGACTGGACGGACTGAACACTGAAGCTTTCTTT.

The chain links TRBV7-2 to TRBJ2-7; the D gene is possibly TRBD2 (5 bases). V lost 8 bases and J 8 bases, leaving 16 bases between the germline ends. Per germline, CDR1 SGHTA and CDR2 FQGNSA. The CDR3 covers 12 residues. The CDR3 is CASSAGGPKQYF. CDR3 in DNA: TGTGCCAGCTCCGCGGGCGGGCCCAAGCAGTACTTC.

CDR3 DNA: TGTGCCAGCAGCTTAGTACTCCCTGGAAACACCATATATTTT. Encoded protein: CASSLVLPGNTIYF. The J gene is TRBJ1-3, the V gene TRBV7-9; D gene uncertain. Per the germline V gene, CDR1 is SEHNR and CDR2 is FQNEAQ (reference sequence). CDR3 size: 14 residues. The V end was cut by 1 base, the J end by 2 bases, with 6 bases between.

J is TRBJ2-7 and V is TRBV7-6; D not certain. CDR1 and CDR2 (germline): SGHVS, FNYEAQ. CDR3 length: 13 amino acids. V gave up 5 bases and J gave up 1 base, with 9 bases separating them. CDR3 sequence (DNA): TGTGCCAGCAGCGACGGGCCTTCCTACGAGCAGTACTTC. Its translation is CASSDGPSYEQYF.

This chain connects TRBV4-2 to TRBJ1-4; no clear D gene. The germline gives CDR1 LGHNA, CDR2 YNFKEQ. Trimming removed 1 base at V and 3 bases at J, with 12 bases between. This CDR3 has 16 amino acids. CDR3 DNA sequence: TGTGCCAGCAGCCAAGGACCTGGAGGGCCTAATGAAAAACTGTTTTTT. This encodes CASSQGPGGPNEKLFF.

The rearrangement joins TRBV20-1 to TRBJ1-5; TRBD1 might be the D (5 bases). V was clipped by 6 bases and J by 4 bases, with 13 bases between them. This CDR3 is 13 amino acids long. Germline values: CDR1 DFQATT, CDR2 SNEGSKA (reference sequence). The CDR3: CSAILGGNQPQHF. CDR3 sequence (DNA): TGCAGTGCGATCCTTGGGGGTAATCAGCCCCAGCATTTT.

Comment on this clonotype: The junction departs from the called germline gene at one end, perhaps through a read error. CDR3 protein: CASSDSSGSQETQYF. CDR3 coding DNA: TGTGCCAGCAGTGACTCTAGCGGGAGCCAAGAGACCCAGTACTTC. The rearrangement joins TRBV6-5 to TRBJ2-5; 10 bases line up with TRBD2. Germline V gene data show CDR1 as MNHEY and CDR2 as SVGAGI. The CDR3 has 15 residues.

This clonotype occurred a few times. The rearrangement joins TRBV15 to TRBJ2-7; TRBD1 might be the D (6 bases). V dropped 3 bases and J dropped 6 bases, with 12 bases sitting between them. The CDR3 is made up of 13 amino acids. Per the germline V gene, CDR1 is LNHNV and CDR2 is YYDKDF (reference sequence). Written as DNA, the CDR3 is TGTGCCACCAGCAGGAAACAGGGTTCCGAGCAGTACTTC. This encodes CATSRKQGSEQYF.

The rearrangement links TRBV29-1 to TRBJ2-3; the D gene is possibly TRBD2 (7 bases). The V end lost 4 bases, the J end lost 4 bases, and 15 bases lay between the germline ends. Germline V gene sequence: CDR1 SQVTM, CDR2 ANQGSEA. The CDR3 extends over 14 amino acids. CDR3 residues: CSVVTGGLADTQYF. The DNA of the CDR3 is TGCAGCGTTGTGACGGGGGGCCTAGCAGATACGCAGTATTTT.

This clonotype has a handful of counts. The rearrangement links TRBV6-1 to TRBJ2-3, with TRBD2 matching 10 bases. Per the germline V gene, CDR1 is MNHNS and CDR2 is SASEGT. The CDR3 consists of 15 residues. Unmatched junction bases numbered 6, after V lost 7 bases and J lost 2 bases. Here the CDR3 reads CASKRLAGYTDTQYF. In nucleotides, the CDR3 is TGTGCCAGCAAGAGACTAGCGGGCTACACAGATACGCAGTATTTT.

Written as DNA, the CDR3 is TGCAGTGCTAGAGTCGGTGGGGCCAACGTCCTGACTTTC. This encodes CSARVGGANVLTF. The chain carries TRBV20-1 and TRBJ2-6; the D is unclear. Germline CDR1 is DFQATT and CDR2 is SNEGSKA (reference sequence). V was trimmed by 1 base and J by 3 bases, leaving 4 bases between them. The CDR3 has 13 amino acids.

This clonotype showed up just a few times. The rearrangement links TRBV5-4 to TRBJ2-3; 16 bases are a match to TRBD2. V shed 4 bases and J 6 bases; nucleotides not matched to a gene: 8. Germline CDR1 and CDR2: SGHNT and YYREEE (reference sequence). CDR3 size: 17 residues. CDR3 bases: TGTGCCAGCAGCCCCGGGACTAGCGGGAGGGCCAGGGATACGCAGTATTTT. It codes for CASSPGTSGRARDTQYF.

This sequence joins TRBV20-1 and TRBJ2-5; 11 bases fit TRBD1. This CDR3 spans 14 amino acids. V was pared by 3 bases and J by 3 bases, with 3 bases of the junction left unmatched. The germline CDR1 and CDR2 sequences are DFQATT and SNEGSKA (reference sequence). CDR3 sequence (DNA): TGCAGTGCTAGCCGGGACAGGGGGAAAGAGACCCAGTACTTC. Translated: CSASRDRGKETQYF.